This TCR beta chain came from a study of OX40 agonist ivuxolimab in advanced cancers. General study findings and limits: Expanded clones were, on average, more numerous among CD8+ T cells than CD4+.

Germline loops: CDR1 MNHEY, CDR2 SMNVEV (reference sequence). The CDR3 has 14 residues. Deletions cut 1 base from V and 1 base from J, with 7 bases between. Sequenced by immunoSEQ multiplex PCR; TCRdb stores in-frame clones only, minus some. This sample has about 80,000 clones; roughly 87% occur once, and the top ten carry over 0.15%. Blood sampling was done at baseline, cycle 4 day 1, and cycle 7 day 1. About this clone: Its target is not known.

The receptor was isolated from an adult with an advanced solid tumor such as melanoma, head and neck, liver or kidney cancer. This sample comprised CD4+ or CD8+ T cells sorted from blood, obtained in a trial of the OX40 agonist ivuxolimab. The chain uses TRBV27 and TRBJ1-1; TRBD1 might be the D (5 bases). CDR3 residues: CASSLLRGNTEAFF. For the CDR3, the DNA is TGTGCCAGCAGTTTATTGAGGGGGAACACTGAAGCTTTCTTT.